This record looks at one TCR beta chain sequence and its context. CDR1 SGHTA and CDR2 FQGNSA come from the germline V gene. Trimming stripped 5 bases from V and 2 bases from J, with 15 bases between. CDR3 size: 15 residues. The table came from immunoSEQ multiplex PCR; TCRdb's copy has only in-frame clones and leaves some out. The sample includes roughly 70,000 clones, about 93% of them seen just once. This entry belongs to a study of OX40 agonist ivuxolimab in advanced cancers. Study at large: Patients in the trial were receiving intravenous ivuxolimab every 2 weeks, at doses of 0.01 to 10 mg/kg. Eligibility rules accepted prior anti-PD-1, anti-PD-L1 or anti-CTLA-4 therapy, and around 44% had some.

The specimen was CD4+ or CD8+ T cells sorted from blood, collected in a trial of the OX40 agonist ivuxolimab. The gene calls are TRBV7-2 and TRBJ2-5; D tentatively fits TRBD1 or TRBD2 (5 bases each). The TCR comes from an adult with an advanced solid tumor such as melanoma, head and neck, liver or kidney cancer. This CDR3 is CASSLRDPKQETQYF. CDR3 nucleotides: TGTGCCAGCAGCCTCAGGGACCCGAAACAAGAGACCCAGTACTTC.